Following are 20 T cell receptor beta chains from one sample sequenced in a study of blood T cell repertoires in COVID-19. Clones were read by immunoSEQ multiplex PCR, and TCRdb kept only the in-frame ones, dropping some. The sample includes some 110,000 clones, over 75% of them seen just once. Sequencing used peripheral blood. Source of these receptors: a man in his forties or fifties with acute or convalescent COVID-19.

The chain links TRBV5-8 to TRBJ2-1, with 8 bases aligning to TRBD2. Germline trimming cut 7 bases from V and 3 bases from J; bases unmatched to any gene: 6. CDR1 is SGHTS, CDR2 YDEGEE, per germline. The CDR3 is 14 residues long. CDR3 DNA: TGTGCCAGCGGGTTAAGCGGGAGCTACAATGAGCAGTTCTTC. It is translated as CASGLSGSYNEQFF.

This clone was observed once. The chain links TRBV19 to TRBJ2-1; 8 nucleotides line up with TRBD2. Germline V lookup: CDR1 LNHDA, CDR2 SQIVND (reference sequence). The CDR3 has 12 residues. V lost 7 bases to trimming and J lost 7 bases; unmatched junction nucleotides: 3. Written as DNA, the CDR3 is TGTGCCAGTATAGGCGGGGGGAATGAGCAGTTCTTC. This translates into CASIGGGNEQFF.

The genes are TRBV27 and TRBJ1-6, with 7 nucleotides matching TRBD1. The CDR3 is 16 amino acids. V lost 7 bases to trimming and J lost 7 bases; unmatched junction nucleotides: 13. The germline gives CDR1 MNHEY, CDR2 SMNVEV (reference sequence). The DNA of the CDR3 is TGTGCCAGCACCGATAAAACCGGGACAGAGAATTCACCCCTCCACTTT. It codes for CASTDKTGTENSPLHF.

This sequence joins TRBV6-6 and TRBJ2-3, with 7 bases lining up with TRBD2. J lost 1 base, V lost 8 bases, and 6 bases had no gene match. The CDR3 is made up of 14 amino acids. The germline gives CDR1 MNHNY, CDR2 SVGAGI (reference sequence). The CDR3 here is CASGGRERTDTQYF. CDR3 DNA sequence: TGTGCCAGCGGAGGGCGGGAGCGCACAGATACGCAGTATTTT.

V is TRBV30 and J is TRBJ1-2, with 8 bases matching TRBD1. J gave up 8 bases and V 3 bases, and 8 bases lay outside the gene matches. CDR1 GTSNPN and CDR2 SVGIG come from the germline V gene (reference sequence). This CDR3 has 13 amino acids. The CDR3 sequence: CAWSLDRGGGYTF. CDR3 DNA: TGTGCCTGGAGCCTTGACAGGGGAGGCGGCTACACCTTC.

The chain employs TRBV30 and TRBJ1-2; D might be TRBD1 (5 bases). CDR1 GTSNPN and CDR2 SVGIG come from the germline V gene (reference sequence). Trimming took off 2 bases at V and 6 bases at J, with 16 bases between the two ends. The CDR3 covers 14 residues. CDR3 region: CAWSTQGVVNGYTF. The CDR3 DNA reads TGTGCCTGGAGTACCCAGGGTGTCGTGAATGGCTACACCTTC.

J is TRBJ2-5 and V is TRBV28, with TRBD2 matching over 13 bases. The germline gives CDR1 MDHEN, CDR2 SYDVKM. Germline trimming cut 3 bases from V and 4 bases from J; bases unmatched to any gene: 8. The CDR3 sequence is 17 residues long. Here the CDR3 reads CASSFPGLAGTGETQYF. As DNA, the CDR3 is TGTGCCAGCAGTTTCCCGGGACTAGCGGGGACAGGAGAGACCCAGTACTTC.

This chain links TRBV18 with TRBJ2-1; a possible D gene is TRBD1 (5 bases). Germline CDR1 KGHSH, CDR2 LQKENI. This CDR3 has 17 residues. V was clipped by 0 bases and J by 3 bases, with 15 bases between them. The CDR3: CASSPPASGMGYNEQFF. The CDR3 DNA reads as TGTGCCAGCTCACCACCGGCGTCAGGGATGGGCTACAATGAGCAGTTCTTC. The whole variable domain, remainder taken from reference TRBV18 and TRBJ2-1, is NAGVMQNPRHLVRRRGQEARLRCSPMKGHSHVYWYRQLPEEGLKFMVYLQKENIIDESGMPKERFSAEFPKEGPSILRIQQVVRGDSAAYFCASSPPASGMGYNEQFFGPGTRLTVL.

The rearrangement joins TRBV10-1 to TRBJ2-3, with TRBD1 matching 8 bases. V shed 0 bases, J shed 2 bases, and the junction held 1 base outside the gene matches. The CDR3 runs 15 residues. CDR1 is WNHNN and CDR2 is SYGVQD in the germline V gene (reference sequence). CDR3 nucleotide sequence: TGCGCCAGCAGTGAGTCGACAGGGGACACAGATACGCAGTATTTT. Translation gives CASSESTGDTDTQYF.

The chain recombines TRBV19 with TRBJ2-7, with TRBD2 identical over 8 bases. Unmatched junction bases numbered 3, after V lost 2 bases and J lost 6 bases. The CDR3 loop spans 13 amino acids. Germline V gives CDR1 LNHDA, CDR2 SQIVND (reference sequence). CDR3 residues: CASSISGGLEQYF. The CDR3 DNA is TGTGCCAGTAGTATATCGGGGGGGCTCGAGCAGTACTTC.

J is TRBJ2-2 and V is TRBV19; 7 bases agree with TRBD1. The CDR3 sequence is 15 residues long. The germline CDR1 and CDR2 sequences are LNHDA and SQIVND (reference sequence). Germline trimming cut 3 bases from V and 5 bases from J; bases unmatched to any gene: 6. This CDR3 reads CASSIEGGRTGELFF. The CDR3 bases are TGTGCCAGTAGTATCGAAGGGGGCAGGACCGGGGAGCTGTTTTTT.

The table lists this clone with a count of one. Here the CDR3 DNA reads TGTGCCTGGAAGCGGGGGGCAGCCTACGAGCAGTACTTC. It yields the protein CAWKRGAAYEQYF. The chain has TRBV30 and TRBJ2-7; 9 bases fit TRBD2. Per germline, CDR1 GTSNPN and CDR2 SVGIG (reference sequence). The CDR3 is 13 amino acids. Trimming at V came to 4 bases and at J to 2 bases, leaving 3 bases not matched to a gene.

The chain combines TRBV2 with TRBJ1-1; D unresolved. V lost 7 bases and J 1 base, leaving 16 bases between the germline ends. The length of the CDR3 is 15 residues. CDR1 SNHLY and CDR2 FYNNEI come from the germline V gene. Written as DNA, the CDR3 is TGTGCCAGCATAGACTTTATGGAAGCGAACACTGAAGCTTTCTTT. It is translated as CASIDFMEANTEAFF.

The gene calls are TRBV28 and TRBJ1-3; tentative D call: TRBD1 (6 bases). The CDR3 has 16 residues. The germline V and J ends were trimmed by 5 bases and 0 bases, with 14 bases remaining between them. Germline CDR1 reads MDHEN; CDR2 reads SYDVKM. CDR3 coding DNA: TGTGCCAGCAGTCCCCCCCAAGGGGGCTCTGGAAACACCATATATTTT. Translating gives CASSPPQGGSGNTIYF.

For this clone: The identical CDR3 is also encoded by other nucleotide sequences in the sample. V is TRBV6-5 and J is TRBJ1-6, with D uncertain. Trimming cost V 6 bases and J 0 bases, with 3 bases left between them. CDR3 length equals 13 residues. The germline CDR1 and CDR2 sequences are MNHEY and SVGAGI. This chain's CDR3 is CASRRSYNSPLHF. The CDR3 region has the DNA TGTGCCAGCAGGCGCTCCTATAATTCACCCCTCCACTTT.

This clone is a singleton in its sample. The V call is TRBV5-8, the J call TRBJ1-5, with D possibly TRBD1 on 5 matching bases. The germline V and J ends were trimmed by 0 bases and 11 bases, with 18 bases remaining between them. CDR3 length equals 15 residues. Germline V gene lookup returns CDR1 SGHTS and CDR2 YDEGEE. This CDR3 reads CASSLAGIGGEAQHF. The CDR3, as DNA: TGTGCCAGCAGCTTGGCAGGGATTGGAGGGGAAGCCCAGCATTTT.

Only one count was recorded for this clone. V is TRBV6-1 and J is TRBJ1-6; weak D call: TRBD1 (5 bases). The CDR3 consists of 13 residues. V was cut by 7 bases and J by 10 bases, with 14 bases left in between. CDR1 is MNHNS and CDR2 is SASEGT in the germline V gene. In DNA form, the CDR3 reads TGTGCCAGCACTCAAGGCAGGGCCTCACCCCTCCACTTT. This sequence encodes CASTQGRASPLHF.

This chain connects TRBV9 to TRBJ2-7, with 7 nucleotides matching TRBD1. The CDR3 totals 14 residues. The J segment lost 2 bases and the V segment lost 4 bases, leaving 6 bases of the junction unmatched. CDR1 and CDR2 (germline): SGDLS, YYNGEE. The CDR3: CASSFGQAPYEQYF. The CDR3 nucleotides are TGTGCCAGCAGCTTCGGACAGGCACCCTACGAGCAGTACTTC. The whole variable domain, filled in from reference TRBV9 and TRBJ2-7, reads DSGVTQTPKHLITATGQRVTLRCSPRSGDLSVYWYQQSLDQGLQFLIQYYNGEERAKGNILERFSAQQFPDLHSELNLSSLELGDSALYFCASSFGQAPYEQYFGPGTRLTVT.

This clone was found a few times. As DNA, the CDR3 is TGTGCCAGCAGTGAAACTCGACTTTACAATGAGCAGTTCTTC. Translation gives CASSETRLYNEQFF. The chain is built from TRBV2 and TRBJ2-1; D is ambiguous. The V and J ends lost 2 bases and 4 bases respectively, with 9 bases between them. The CDR3 length is 14 residues. Germline V gene sequence: CDR1 SNHLY, CDR2 FYNNEI.

The genes are TRBV5-4 and TRBJ2-7, with a weak D call TRBD1 (5 bases). The CDR3 runs 13 residues. Trimming cost V 1 base and J 4 bases, with 9 bases left between them. Germline loops: CDR1 SGHNT, CDR2 YYREEE (reference sequence). CDR3 in DNA: TGTGCCAGCAGCTTGCAAGGGGTGTACGAGCAGTACTTC. It codes for CASSLQGVYEQYF.